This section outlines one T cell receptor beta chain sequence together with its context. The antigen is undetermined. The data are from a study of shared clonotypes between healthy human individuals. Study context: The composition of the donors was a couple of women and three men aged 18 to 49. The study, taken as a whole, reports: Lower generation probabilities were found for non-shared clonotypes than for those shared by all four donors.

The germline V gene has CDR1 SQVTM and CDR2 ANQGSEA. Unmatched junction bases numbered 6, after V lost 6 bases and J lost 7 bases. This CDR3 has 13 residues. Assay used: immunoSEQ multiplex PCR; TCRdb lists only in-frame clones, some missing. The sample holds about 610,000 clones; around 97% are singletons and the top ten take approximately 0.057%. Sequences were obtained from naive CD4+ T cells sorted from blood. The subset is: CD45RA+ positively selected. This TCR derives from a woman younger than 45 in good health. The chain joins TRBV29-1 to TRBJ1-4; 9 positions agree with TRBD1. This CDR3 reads CSVTGGAGEKLFF. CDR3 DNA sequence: TGCAGCGTAACAGGGGGCGCCGGTGAAAAACTGTTTTTT.